The present T cell receptor beta chain was sequenced within a study of human T cells and chemical hapten exposure. As to time point: patch test 1, 2 weeks after DPC sensitization. Noted treatment: therapeutic diphenylcyclopropenone sensitization with weekly scalp DPC. Sequencing started from total RNA isolated from unfractionated whole blood. Study outcomes and limitations: Controls formed significantly fewer large CDR3 similarity clusters than expanded TCRs did. The number of TCRs over 1 in 1000 frequency stayed unchanged after DPC.

This clonotype was found a few times. Its antigen remains unknown. Each CDR3 protein gets one entry after TCRdb re-called the RACE reads with MiXCR. The sample records 100,000 or so distinct CDR3 sequences, about 10% being singletons. Sample: whole blood, taken in connection with sensitization to the hapten diphenylcyclopropenone (DPC). The receptor's source is a man aged 35 to 55 with alopecia areata. Some clones in this sample may be carry-over from other donors' samples.

CDR3 loop: CASSRAGSSGSGRFF. The CDR3 DNA is TGTGCCAGCAGCCGCGCCGGGTCTAGCGGCTCCGGGCGGTTCTTC. The rearrangement links TRBV11-3 to TRBJ2-1; 7 bases agree with TRBD2. The germline V gene encodes CDR1 SGHNT and CDR2 YENEEA. J gave up 15 bases and V 5 bases, and 19 bases lay outside the gene matches. The CDR3 runs 15 residues.